A single sample is the source of the 32 T cell receptor beta chains below, sequenced in a study of human T cells and chemical hapten exposure. Time point here: patch test 3, about 24 weeks after DPC sensitization. Specified treatment: therapeutic diphenylcyclopropenone sensitization with weekly scalp DPC. TCRdb reprocessed the RACE reads with MiXCR, giving one entry per CDR3 protein. Of around 130,000 distinct CDR3 sequences listed, around 11% were seen once; the top ten hold 2% to 2.5%. Material: whole blood, obtained in connection with sensitization to the hapten diphenylcyclopropenone (DPC). The receptor source for this set is a woman in her 50s with alopecia areata. Some clones in this sample may be carry-over from other donors' samples.

This clonotype has a count of ten or more. J is TRBJ2-3 and V is TRBV6-5; 9 nucleotides line up with TRBD2. This CDR3 has 14 amino acids. J was trimmed by 4 bases and V by 6 bases; bases with no gene match: 5. The germline V gene has CDR1 MNHEY and CDR2 SVGAGI. In DNA form, the CDR3 reads TGTGCCAGCAGACCGGGACTAGCATCAGATACGCAGTATTTT. This translates into CASRPGLASDTQYF.

The chain employs TRBV13 and TRBJ2-1; weak D call: TRBD2 (7 bases). This CDR3 spans 15 amino acids. The germline V gene has CDR1 PRHDT and CDR2 FYEKMQ (reference sequence). Deletions cut 5 bases from V and 4 bases from J, with 15 bases between. In DNA, the CDR3 is TGTGCCAGCAGCCCCCCGGGGGGCTCTTACAATGAGCAGTTCTTC. It codes for CASSPPGGSYNEQFF.

In its sample, this clonotype was seen a few times. V is TRBV30 and J is TRBJ2-7; D not resolved. The CDR3 loop spans 14 amino acids. Trimming removed 0 bases at V and 0 bases at J, with 9 bases between. CDR1 is GTSNPN, CDR2 SVGIG, per germline (reference sequence). CDR3 DNA sequence: TGTGCCTGGAGTGTAGGTCTATACTCCTACGAGCAGTACTTC. Protein: CAWSVGLYSYEQYF.

This clonotype was counted only a few times. This chain joins TRBV20-1 and TRBJ2-1, with D tentatively TRBD1 (5 bases). The CDR3 has 13 residues. Germline values: CDR1 DFQATT, CDR2 SNEGSKA (reference sequence). V shed 0 bases and J shed 3 bases, with 6 bases lying between them. The CDR3 DNA sequence: TGCAGTGCTAGAGATGACAGCTACAATGAGCAGTTCTTC. It yields the protein CSARDDSYNEQFF.

This clonotype was found a few times. V usage is TRBV3-1 and J usage is TRBJ1-1; D remains ambiguous. Germline V CDR1 and CDR2: LGHDT, YNNKEL (reference sequence). V lost 4 bases to trimming and J lost 5 bases, with 11 bases between them. The length of the CDR3 is 13 residues. The CDR3 spells CASSPGWRTEAFF. CDR3 nucleotides: TGTGCCAGCAGCCCAGGCTGGCGGACTGAAGCTTTCTTT.

In the case of this clonotype: A read error may be the cause here, since a much bigger clone is one base away. The chain links TRBV7-9 to TRBJ2-1, with 8 nucleotides matching TRBD2. V dropped 0 bases and J dropped 6; count of bases not matched to a gene: 4. This CDR3 has 15 amino acids. Germline V CDR1 and CDR2: SEHNR, FQNEAQ (reference sequence). CDR3: CASSLARAGANEQFF. The CDR3 DNA follows: TGTGCCAGCAGCTTAGCGCGAGCGGGAGCCAATGAGCAGTTCTTC.

The V call is TRBV5-1, the J call TRBJ1-2; 9 bases match TRBD1. CDR1 is SGHRS, CDR2 YFSETQ, per germline. CDR3 size: 15 residues. Unmatched junction bases numbered 6, after V lost 0 bases and J lost 6 bases. CDR3 amino acids: CASSLAGDRVDGYTF. Here the CDR3 DNA reads TGCGCCAGCAGCTTGGCTGGGGACAGGGTGGATGGCTACACCTTC.

This clonotype has only a few counts. The rearrangement uses TRBV29-1 and TRBJ2-1, with TRBD1 as a possible D gene (6 bases). V was cut by 7 bases and J by 3 bases, with 16 bases left in between. The CDR3 length is 14 residues. Germline V gene lookup returns CDR1 SQVTM and CDR2 ANQGSEA. The CDR3 loop reads CSADRLKYYNEQFF. The CDR3 DNA follows: TGCAGCGCTGACAGGTTAAAATACTACAATGAGCAGTTCTTC.

This chain joins TRBV4-1 and TRBJ1-2; TRBD1 aligns across 10 bases. Germline assignment: CDR1 MGHRA and CDR2 YSYEKL. V lost 0 bases to trimming and J lost 4 bases; unmatched junction nucleotides: 11. The CDR3 is 18 amino acids. This CDR3 reads CASSQDTMGQGSLYGYTF. CDR3 DNA: TGCGCCAGCAGCCAAGATACCATGGGACAGGGGTCACTCTATGGCTACACCTTC.

Ten or more counts support this clonotype. V is TRBV3-1 and J is TRBJ2-3; the match to TRBD2 covers 9 bases. V dropped 2 bases and J dropped 5; count of bases not matched to a gene: 8. Germline loops: CDR1 LGHDT, CDR2 YNNKEL (reference sequence). This CDR3 is 16 amino acids long. This CDR3 is CASSQSGRGGEDTQYF. The CDR3 region has the DNA TGTGCCAGCAGCCAATCCGGGCGGGGGGGCGAAGATACGCAGTATTTT.

This clonotype has at least ten counts. The chain carries TRBV29-1 and TRBJ1-1, with TRBD1 identical over 9 bases. The CDR3 runs to 14 residues. Germline V gene data show CDR1 as SQVTM and CDR2 as ANQGSEA. J was trimmed by 3 bases and V by 5 bases; bases with no gene match: 7. CDR3 in amino acids: CSVLRDREYTEAFF. CDR3 DNA sequence: TGCAGCGTTCTCCGGGACAGGGAGTACACTGAAGCTTTCTTT.

This clonotype was detected a few times. The rearrangement uses TRBV20-1 and TRBJ2-1; TRBD2 matches at 8 bases. Germline CDR1 reads DFQATT; CDR2 reads SNEGSKA (reference sequence). The ends lost 3 bases at V and 6 bases at J; junction bases unmatched: 7. There are 14 residues in the CDR3. The CDR3 is CSASSGRRTNEQFF. The CDR3 nucleotides read TGCAGTGCTAGCAGCGGGAGAAGGACCAATGAGCAGTTCTTC.

The gene calls are TRBV29-1 and TRBJ2-3, with D possibly being TRBD1 (6 bases). The CDR3 runs 14 residues. Trimming pared 3 bases from V and 2 bases from J, leaving 12 bases between. In germline, CDR1 is SQVTM, CDR2 ANQGSEA. The CDR3 DNA follows: TGCAGCGTTGAGGGGCAGGGACACACAGATACGCAGTATTTT. It specifies CSVEGQGHTDTQYF.

This chain links TRBV18 with TRBJ2-6; weak D call: TRBD2 (5 bases). Trimming removed 6 bases from V and 3 bases from J, with 12 bases in between. CDR1 is KGHSH and CDR2 is LQKENI in the germline V gene. This CDR3 spans 15 amino acids. As DNA, the CDR3 is TGTGCCAGCTCCCACCCGGGGAATGGGGCCAACGTCCTGACTTTC. Protein product: CASSHPGNGANVLTF.

The rearrangement uses TRBV12-3 or TRBV12-4 and TRBJ2-1; 8 nucleotides agree with TRBD1. CDR3 length: 14 amino acids. Germline trimming cut 5 bases from V and 5 bases from J; bases unmatched to any gene: 5. The DNA of the CDR3 is TGTGCCAGCAGTCCGTACAGGGGGGACAATGAGCAGTTCTTC. It encodes CASSPYRGDNEQFF.

As concerns this clonotype: A much more abundant neighbour one base away suggests this may be a read error. This rearrangement joins TRBV4-3 to TRBJ2-7, with 7 nucleotides matching TRBD1. The ends lost 3 bases at V and 1 base at J; junction bases unmatched: 3. Looked up from germline, CDR1 is LGHNA and CDR2 is YSLEER. This CDR3 region has 14 residues. CDR3 region: CASSHGDSSYEQYF. The CDR3 DNA follows: TGCGCCAGCAGCCACGGGGACAGTTCCTACGAGCAGTACTTC.

The rearrangement uses TRBV5-1 and TRBJ1-1, with a weak D call TRBD1 (5 bases). CDR1 and CDR2 (germline): SGHRS, YFSETQ. Trimming shortened V by 0 bases and J by 10 bases, and 10 bases separated the two germline ends. The CDR3 extends over 12 amino acids. The CDR3 DNA reads TGCGCCAGCAGCTTGGGAGGGGTCGGAGCTTTCTTT. This encodes CASSLGGVGAFF.

The CDR3 region is CASSETSGGPNTGELFF. In DNA, the CDR3 is TGTGCCAGCAGTGAGACTAGCGGGGGCCCTAACACCGGGGAGCTGTTTTTT. The chain links TRBV6-1 to TRBJ2-2, with 12 bases fitting TRBD2. The CDR3 runs to 17 residues. Germline V gives CDR1 MNHNS, CDR2 SASEGT. With 3 bases clipped from V and 2 bases from J, the junction kept 4 bases outside the gene matches.

There are a few counts of this clonotype. This sequence joins TRBV7-2 and TRBJ2-5; TRBD2 matches 14 bases. The J segment lost 5 bases and the V segment lost 7 bases, leaving 9 bases of the junction unmatched. This CDR3 is 16 amino acids long. Germline V gene lookup returns CDR1 SGHTA and CDR2 FQGNSA. CDR3 loop: CASKTSGGAGMETQYF. In DNA, the CDR3 is TGTGCCAGCAAGACTAGCGGGGGGGCCGGGATGGAGACCCAGTACTTC.

This chain connects TRBV20-1 to TRBJ2-1, with D possibly being TRBD2 (6 bases). This CDR3 spans 15 amino acids. V was shortened by 6 bases and J by 4 bases, with 19 bases between the two germline ends. CDR1 and CDR2 (germline): DFQATT, SNEGSKA (reference sequence). CDR3 loop: CSAARRGGLYNEQFF. The CDR3 DNA follows: TGCAGTGCCGCCCGGCGGGGCGGATTATACAATGAGCAGTTCTTC.

This sequence joins TRBV6-2 or TRBV6-3 and TRBJ1-1; maybe TRBD1 (5 bases). The ends were cut back, 11 bases at V and 5 bases at J, with 12 bases in the middle. Germline assignment: CDR1 MNHEY and CDR2 SVGEGT. CDR3 length: 11 residues. CDR3 sequence reads: CAVGKGTEAFF. In DNA, the CDR3 is TGTGCCGTGGGGAAGGGGACTGAAGCTTTCTTT.

V and J are TRBV6-1 and TRBJ1-5; D is unresolved. Deletions cut 2 bases from V and 4 bases from J, with 6 bases between. Germline V gene data show CDR1 as MNHNS and CDR2 as SASEGT. The length of the CDR3 is 13 residues. The CDR3 DNA reads as TGTGCCAGCAGTGAACGTCAAAATCAGCCCCAGCATTTT. Translating it yields CASSERQNQPQHF.

This clonotype was seen a few times. CDR3 DNA: TGCGCCAGCAGAGGCGGAGGTCGGAATGAGCAGTTCTTC. This codes for CASRGGGRNEQFF. The chain carries TRBV4-3 and TRBJ2-1; D possibly corresponds to TRBD2 (5 bases). Germline CDR1 LGHNA, CDR2 YSLEER. The CDR3 is made up of 13 amino acids. The germline V and J ends were trimmed by 6 bases and 7 bases, with 13 bases remaining between them.

This chain connects TRBV20-1 to TRBJ1-6; D is undetermined. Trimming shortened V by 0 bases and J by 1 base, and 10 bases separated the two germline ends. Germline assignment: CDR1 DFQATT and CDR2 SNEGSKA (reference sequence). The CDR3 consists of 16 residues. This CDR3 is CSARDASESYNSPLHF. CDR3 nucleotides: TGCAGTGCTAGAGATGCCAGCGAGTCCTATAATTCACCCCTCCACTTT.

The genes are TRBV28 and TRBJ1-2, with a tentative D call TRBD1 (5 bases). Germline lookup yields CDR1 MDHEN and CDR2 SYDVKM. This CDR3 comprises 15 residues. V was pared by 5 bases and J by 4 bases, with 17 bases between. CDR3 amino acids: CASSPRPGGSYGYTF. The CDR3 bases are TGTGCCAGCAGTCCAAGACCCGGGGGATCCTATGGCTACACCTTC.

This sequence joins TRBV6-6 and TRBJ1-1; TRBD1 might be the D (6 bases). CDR1 is MNHNY, CDR2 SVGAGI, per germline (reference sequence). This CDR3 is built from 17 residues. The V gene lost 2 bases and the J gene lost 2 bases, with 18 bases spanning the gap. The CDR3 sequence: CASSYPEPGHRNTEAFF. DNA for the CDR3: TGTGCCAGCAGTTACCCGGAACCGGGACACAGAAACACTGAAGCTTTCTTT.

In the case of this clonotype: A read error may be the cause here, since a much bigger clone is one base away. The chain couples TRBV5-4 to TRBJ2-7; D may be TRBD1 or TRBD2 (5 bases each). Germline V gene lookup returns CDR1 SGHNT and CDR2 YYREEE (reference sequence). The CDR3 has 15 residues. The CDR3 protein is CAGSLDRGYLYEQYF. DNA of the CDR3: TGTGCCGGCAGCTTGGACCGGGGCTATCTCTACGAGCAGTACTTC. Supplemented by reference TRBV5-4 and TRBJ2-7, the full variable domain reads ETGVTQSPTHLIKTRGQQVTLRCSSQSGHNTVSWYQQALGQGPQFIFQYYREEENGRGNFPPRFSGLQFPNYSSELNVNALELDDSALYLCAGSLDRGYLYEQYFGPGTRLTVT.

This clonotype was counted many times. J is TRBJ2-3 and V is TRBV29-1; D may be TRBD1 or TRBD2 (5 bases each). Germline loops: CDR1 SQVTM, CDR2 ANQGSEA. The CDR3 has 13 amino acids. V was cut by 6 bases and J by 5 bases, with 15 bases left in between. The CDR3 DNA sequence: TGCAGCGTCACCCGGGACGAGGGAGATACGCAGTATTTT. Amino acid sequence: CSVTRDEGDTQYF.

The gene calls are TRBV29-1 and TRBJ1-3; D gene unclear. This CDR3 region has 13 residues. Germline loops: CDR1 SQVTM, CDR2 ANQGSEA. Trimming shortened V by 5 bases and J by 3 bases, and 11 bases separated the two germline ends. The CDR3 DNA reads TGCAGCGTTTCCCAAGCGGGTGGAAACACCATATATTTT. This codes for CSVSQAGGNTIYF.

This clonotype was seen only a few times. As DNA, the CDR3 is TGTGCCAGCAGCCAAGGGATCGAGCAGTACTTC. It codes for CASSQGIEQYF. The chain recombines TRBV3-1 with TRBJ2-7; D unresolved. The V end lost 1 base, the J end lost 6 bases, and 4 bases lay between the germline ends. Germline V gene sequence: CDR1 LGHDT, CDR2 YNNKEL (reference sequence). This CDR3 is built from 11 residues.

Turning to this clonotype: This may arise from a read error, as a much more abundant clone is one base away. The chain joins TRBV7-6 to TRBJ2-7; 7 bases match TRBD1. Germline CDR1 reads SGHVS; CDR2 reads FNYEAQ. This CDR3 has 14 amino acids. In nucleotides, the CDR3 is TGTGCCAGCAGCTCCCGGGACAGCTCCTACAAGCAGTACTTC. Protein product: CASSSRDSSYKQYF.

This clonotype was found many times. This chain uses TRBV28 with TRBJ1-2, with TRBD1 matching over 7 bases. This CDR3 is built from 15 residues. Germline V lookup: CDR1 MDHEN, CDR2 SYDVKM. The V and J ends lost 7 bases and 2 bases, in that order; junction bases with no gene match: 10. As DNA, the CDR3 is TGTGCCAGCAATACACAGGGGTTAGTGAACTATGGCTACACCTTC. Its translation: CASNTQGLVNYGYTF.